This TCR beta chain was recovered during a study of tissue T cells after allogeneic stem cell transplantation. Profiling relied on immunoSEQ multiplex PCR, and the TCRdb table lists in-frame clones only, not all of them. Among about 4,000 clones, roughly 50% were seen once, and the ten largest hold approximately 6.3%. Study conclusions and caveats: Across patients, clones rarely overlapped, yet motif clusters were shared tissue-specifically.

Remarks on this clone: Its cognate antigen is unknown. Mouse germline and gene names are used. The read is 1 residue too short to cover the CDR3 end, so that end is filled in from the germline J gene.

CDR1 and CDR2 (germline): SNHLY, FYNGKV (reference sequence). CDR3 length: 14 amino acids. The junction had 2 bases not matched to a gene; V was cut back by 4 bases and J by 1 base. Time point noted: mouse harvest day 7 after allogeneic transplant. Mouse grafts combined 10^7 T-cell-depleted bone marrow cells with 10^6 splenic CD5+ T cells. Mice had MHC-mismatched B6 into BALB/c GVHD, sampled day 7 or 14. Sequencing input: gut tissue. This TCR came from a female BALB/c mouse given C57BL/6 T cells with graft-versus-host disease after an allogeneic hematopoietic cell transplant. The genes are TRBV3 and TRBJ2-4, with 7 bases lining up with TRBD1. The CDR3 loop is CASSSDRGQNTLYF. CDR3 DNA, as far as it was read: TGTGCCAGCAGCTCCGACAGGGGTCAAAACACCTTGTAC.